The present T cell receptor delta chain was sequenced within a study of γδ T cells in repeated Plasmodium falciparum infection. Study-wide background: Donors were malaria-exposed Malian children or age- and gender-matched Australian children. Timepoints: baseline, immediately before selected infections, and 21 days after every infection. Four controlled malaria infections with P. falciparum NF54 spanned about 600 days.

As regards this clone: This likely reflects a read error, since a far larger clone is one base away. The sample holds other DNA sequences that translate to the same CDR3.

TCRdb reanalysed the multiplex PCR reads via CATT. The sample records approximately 90,000 delta-chain clones, 0.8% to 1% being singletons. The germline V gene encodes CDR1 GEAIGNYY and CDR2 EKD. This CDR3 is built from 14 residues. Gammadelta T cells were flow-sorted from PBMC into Vgamma9/Vdelta2+ and Vdelta2-negative populations for bulk analysis. The sequenced sample was gamma-delta T cells from blood. This TCR came from a pool of human donors (malaria-infected and uninfected, not separated). The chain is built from TRDV2 and TRDJ1; 9 bases match TRDD3. The J gene is not listed in TCRdb, so it was assigned here from a DNA match to germline. CDR3 region: CACDRGGYTDKLIF. Written as DNA, the CDR3 is TGTGCCTGTGACAGGGGGGGATACACTGATAAACTCATCTTT.